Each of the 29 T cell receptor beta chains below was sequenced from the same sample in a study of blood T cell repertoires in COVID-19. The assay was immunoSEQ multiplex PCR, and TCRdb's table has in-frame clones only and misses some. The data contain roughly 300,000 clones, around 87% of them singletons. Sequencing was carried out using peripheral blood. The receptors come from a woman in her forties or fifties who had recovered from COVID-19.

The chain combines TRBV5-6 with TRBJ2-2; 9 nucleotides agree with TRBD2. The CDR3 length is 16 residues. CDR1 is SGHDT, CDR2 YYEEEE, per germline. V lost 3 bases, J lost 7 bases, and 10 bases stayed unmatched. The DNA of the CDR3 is TGTGCCAGCAGCTCCCTGGCGGGGGGGTTTGACGGGGAGCTGTTTTTT. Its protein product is CASSSLAGGFDGELFF.

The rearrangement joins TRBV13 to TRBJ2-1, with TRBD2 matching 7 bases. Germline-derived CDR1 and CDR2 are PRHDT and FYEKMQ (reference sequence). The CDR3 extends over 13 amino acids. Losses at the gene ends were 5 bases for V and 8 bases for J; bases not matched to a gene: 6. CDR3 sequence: CASSRGLVYEQFF. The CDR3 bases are TGTGCCAGCAGCAGAGGACTAGTGTATGAGCAGTTCTTC.

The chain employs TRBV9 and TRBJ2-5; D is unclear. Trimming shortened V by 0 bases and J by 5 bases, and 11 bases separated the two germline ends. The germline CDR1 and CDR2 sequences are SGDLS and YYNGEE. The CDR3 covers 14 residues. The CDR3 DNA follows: TGTGCCAGCAGCGTAGGCCACCACGGGGAGACCCAGTACTTC. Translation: CASSVGHHGETQYF.

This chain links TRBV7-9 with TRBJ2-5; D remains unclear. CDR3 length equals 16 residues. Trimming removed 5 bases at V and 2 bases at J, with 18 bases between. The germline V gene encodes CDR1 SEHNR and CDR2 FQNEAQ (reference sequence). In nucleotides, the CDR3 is TGTGCCAGCAGCCTGCGGTCACTCCCTTTACAAGAGACCCAGTACTTC. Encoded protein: CASSLRSLPLQETQYF. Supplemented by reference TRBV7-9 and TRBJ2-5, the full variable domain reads DTGVSQNPRHKITKRGQNVTFRCDPISEHNRLYWYRQTLGQGPEFLTYFQNEAQLEKSRLLSDRFSAERPKGSFSTLEIQRTEQGDSAMYLCASSLRSLPLQETQYFGPGTRLLVL.

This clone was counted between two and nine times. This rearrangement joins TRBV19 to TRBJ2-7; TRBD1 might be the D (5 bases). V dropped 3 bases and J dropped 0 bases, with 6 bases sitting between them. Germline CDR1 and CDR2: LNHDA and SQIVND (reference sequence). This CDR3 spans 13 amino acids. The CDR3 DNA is TGTGCCAGTAGTATCAGGGACTCCTACGAGCAGTACTTC. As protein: CASSIRDSYEQYF. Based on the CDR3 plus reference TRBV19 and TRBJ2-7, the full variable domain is DGGITQSPKYLFRKEGQNVTLSCEQNLNHDAMYWYRQDPGQGLRLIYYSQIVNDFQKGDIAEGYSVSREKKESFPLTVTSAQKNPTAFYLCASSIRDSYEQYFGPGTRLTVT.

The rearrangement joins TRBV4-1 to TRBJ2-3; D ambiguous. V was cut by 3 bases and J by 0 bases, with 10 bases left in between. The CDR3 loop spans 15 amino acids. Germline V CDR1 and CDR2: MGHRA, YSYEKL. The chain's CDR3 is CASSQAGFSTDTQYF. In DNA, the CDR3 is TGCGCCAGCAGCCAGGCAGGTTTTAGCACAGATACGCAGTATTTT.

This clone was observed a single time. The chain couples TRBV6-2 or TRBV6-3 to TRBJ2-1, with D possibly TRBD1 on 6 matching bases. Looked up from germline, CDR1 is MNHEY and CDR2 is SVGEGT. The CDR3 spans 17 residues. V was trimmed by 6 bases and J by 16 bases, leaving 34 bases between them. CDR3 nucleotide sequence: TGTGCCAGCAGCCATCGAATAGCCAGGGGTTCGATCTATGAGCCCTTCTTC. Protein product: CASSHRIARGSIYEPFF.

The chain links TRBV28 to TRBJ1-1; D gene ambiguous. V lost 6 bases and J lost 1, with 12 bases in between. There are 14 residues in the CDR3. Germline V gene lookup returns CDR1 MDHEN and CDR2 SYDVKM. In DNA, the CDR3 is TGTGCCAGCAGCCCCGGCGGGGAGAACACTGAAGCTTTCTTT. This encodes CASSPGGENTEAFF.

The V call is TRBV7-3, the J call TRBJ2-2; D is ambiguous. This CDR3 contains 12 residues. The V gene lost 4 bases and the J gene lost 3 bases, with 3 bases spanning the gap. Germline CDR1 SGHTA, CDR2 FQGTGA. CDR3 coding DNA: TGTGCCAGCAGCTCAGACACCGGGGAGCTGTTTTTT. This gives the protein CASSSDTGELFF.

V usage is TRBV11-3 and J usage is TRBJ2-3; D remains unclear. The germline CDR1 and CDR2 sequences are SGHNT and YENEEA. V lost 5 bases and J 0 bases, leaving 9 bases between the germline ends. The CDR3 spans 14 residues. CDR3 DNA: TGTGCCAGCAGCCTGACACAAAGCACAGATACGCAGTATTTT. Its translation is CASSLTQSTDTQYF.

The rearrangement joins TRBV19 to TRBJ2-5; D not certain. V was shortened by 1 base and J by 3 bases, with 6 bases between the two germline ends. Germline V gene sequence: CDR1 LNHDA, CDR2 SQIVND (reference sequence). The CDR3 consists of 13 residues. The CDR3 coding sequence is TGTGCCAGTAGTATAGCCAGAAAAGAGACCCAGTACTTC. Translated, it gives CASSIARKETQYF.

The DNA of the CDR3 is TGTGCCAGCAGCGTACTCTTGAACACTGAAGCTTTCTTT. Translating it yields CASSVLLNTEAFF. V gene TRBV9 combines with J gene TRBJ1-1; D uncertain. Germline values: CDR1 SGDLS, CDR2 YYNGEE. The CDR3 spans 13 residues. V was cut by 1 base and J by 0 bases, with 4 bases left in between.

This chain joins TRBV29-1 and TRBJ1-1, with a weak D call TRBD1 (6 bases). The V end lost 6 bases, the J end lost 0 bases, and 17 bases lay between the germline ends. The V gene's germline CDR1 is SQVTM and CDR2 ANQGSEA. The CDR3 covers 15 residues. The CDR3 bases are TGCAGCGTCATTAAGGGGGGACTATTGAACACTGAAGCTTTCTTT. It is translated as CSVIKGGLLNTEAFF.

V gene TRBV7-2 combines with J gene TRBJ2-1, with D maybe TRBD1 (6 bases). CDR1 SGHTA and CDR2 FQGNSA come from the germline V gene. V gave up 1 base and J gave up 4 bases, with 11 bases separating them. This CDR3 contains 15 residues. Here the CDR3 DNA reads TGTGCCAGCAGCTTAGGTACAGGGAATTACAATGAGCAGTTCTTC. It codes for CASSLGTGNYNEQFF.

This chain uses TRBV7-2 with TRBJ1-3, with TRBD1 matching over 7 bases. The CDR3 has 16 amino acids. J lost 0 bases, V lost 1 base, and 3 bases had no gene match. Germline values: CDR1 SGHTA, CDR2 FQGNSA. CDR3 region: CASSLEGQLSGNTIYF. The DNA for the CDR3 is TGTGCCAGCAGCTTAGAGGGACAGCTCTCTGGAAACACCATATATTTT.

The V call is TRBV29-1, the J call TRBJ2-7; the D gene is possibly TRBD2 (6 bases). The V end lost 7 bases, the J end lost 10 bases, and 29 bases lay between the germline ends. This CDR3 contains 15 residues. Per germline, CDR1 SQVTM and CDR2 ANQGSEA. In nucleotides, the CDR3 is TGCAGCGCTGCCCAGGAGAACAGCTATTCCGGGACTCAGTACTTC. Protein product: CSAAQENSYSGTQYF.

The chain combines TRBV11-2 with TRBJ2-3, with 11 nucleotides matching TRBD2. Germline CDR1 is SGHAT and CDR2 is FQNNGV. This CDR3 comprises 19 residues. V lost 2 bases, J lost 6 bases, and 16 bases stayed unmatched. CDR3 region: CASSLKVILTSGTFDTQYF. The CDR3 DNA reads TGTGCCAGCAGCTTAAAGGTCATTTTGACTAGCGGGACCTTTGATACGCAGTATTTT. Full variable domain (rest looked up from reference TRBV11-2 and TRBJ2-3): EAGVAQSPRYKIIEKRQSVAFWCNPISGHATLYWYQQILGQGPKLLIQFQNNGVVDDSQLPKDRFSAERLKGVDSTLKIQPAKLEDSAVYLCASSLKVILTSGTFDTQYFGPGTRLTVL.

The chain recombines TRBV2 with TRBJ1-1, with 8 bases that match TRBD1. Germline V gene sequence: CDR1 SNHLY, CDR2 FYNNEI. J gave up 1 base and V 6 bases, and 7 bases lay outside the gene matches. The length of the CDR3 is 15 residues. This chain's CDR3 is CASSGSGGTNTEAFF. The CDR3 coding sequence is TGTGCCAGCAGCGGATCAGGGGGCACGAACACTGAAGCTTTCTTT.

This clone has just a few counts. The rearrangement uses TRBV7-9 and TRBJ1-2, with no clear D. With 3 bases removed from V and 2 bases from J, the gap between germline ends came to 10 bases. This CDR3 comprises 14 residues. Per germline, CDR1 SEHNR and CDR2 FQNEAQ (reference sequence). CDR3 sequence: CASSFWRNNYGYTF. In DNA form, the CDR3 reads TGTGCCAGCAGCTTTTGGCGGAACAACTATGGCTACACCTTC.

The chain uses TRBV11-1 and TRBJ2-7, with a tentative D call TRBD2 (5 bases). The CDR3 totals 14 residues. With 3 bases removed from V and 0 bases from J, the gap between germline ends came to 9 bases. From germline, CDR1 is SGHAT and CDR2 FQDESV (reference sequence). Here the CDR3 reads CASSLVGSSYEQYF. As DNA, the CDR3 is TGTGCCAGCAGCTTGGTGGGGAGCTCCTACGAGCAGTACTTC.

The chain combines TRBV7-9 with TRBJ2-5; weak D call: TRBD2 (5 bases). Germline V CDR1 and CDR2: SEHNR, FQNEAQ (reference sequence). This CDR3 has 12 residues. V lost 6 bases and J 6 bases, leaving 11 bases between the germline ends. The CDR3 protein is CASSPPSQTQYF. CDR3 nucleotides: TGTGCCAGCAGTCCACCTAGCCAGACCCAGTACTTC.

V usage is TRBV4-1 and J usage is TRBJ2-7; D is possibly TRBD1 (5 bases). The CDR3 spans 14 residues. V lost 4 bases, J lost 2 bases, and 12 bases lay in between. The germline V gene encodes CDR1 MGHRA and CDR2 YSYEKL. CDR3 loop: CASSPGARTYEQYF. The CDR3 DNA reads TGCGCCAGCAGCCCTGGGGCAAGAACCTACGAGCAGTACTTC.

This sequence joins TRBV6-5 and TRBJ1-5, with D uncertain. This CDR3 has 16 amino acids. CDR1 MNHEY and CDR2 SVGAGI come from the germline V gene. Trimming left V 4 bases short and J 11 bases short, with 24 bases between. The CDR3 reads CASSSLPRRRREAQHF. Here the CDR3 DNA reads TGTGCCAGCAGTTCCCTCCCGAGACGGCGGAGGGAGGCCCAGCATTTT.

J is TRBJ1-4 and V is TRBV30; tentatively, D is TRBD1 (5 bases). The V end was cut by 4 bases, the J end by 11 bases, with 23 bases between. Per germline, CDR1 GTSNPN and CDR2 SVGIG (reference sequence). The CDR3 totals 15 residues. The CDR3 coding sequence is TGTGCCTGGATGACAAGGGGACTGTTAAATGGGAAACTGTTTTTT. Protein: CAWMTRGLLNGKLFF.

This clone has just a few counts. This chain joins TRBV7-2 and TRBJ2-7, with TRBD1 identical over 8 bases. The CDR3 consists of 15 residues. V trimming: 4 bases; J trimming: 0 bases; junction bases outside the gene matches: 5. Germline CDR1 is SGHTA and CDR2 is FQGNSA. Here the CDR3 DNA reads TGTGCCAGCAGCTCGAGGACAGGGAGCTCCTACGAGCAGTACTTC. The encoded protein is CASSSRTGSSYEQYF.

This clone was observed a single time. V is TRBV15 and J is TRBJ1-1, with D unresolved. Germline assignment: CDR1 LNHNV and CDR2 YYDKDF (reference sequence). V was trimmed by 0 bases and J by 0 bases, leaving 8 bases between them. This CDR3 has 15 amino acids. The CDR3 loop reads CATSREPRMNTEAFF. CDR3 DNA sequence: TGTGCCACCAGCAGAGAGCCGCGAATGAACACTGAAGCTTTCTTT.

The CDR3 region is CSVRTGVGYTF. CDR3 DNA: TGCAGTGTAAGGACAGGGGTTGGCTACACCTTC. The chain joins TRBV20-1 to TRBJ1-2; the match to TRBD1 covers 9 bases. Looked up from germline, CDR1 is DFQATT and CDR2 is SNEGSKA (reference sequence). V lost 7 bases and J lost 7; bases outside the gene matches: 4. This CDR3 is built from 11 residues.

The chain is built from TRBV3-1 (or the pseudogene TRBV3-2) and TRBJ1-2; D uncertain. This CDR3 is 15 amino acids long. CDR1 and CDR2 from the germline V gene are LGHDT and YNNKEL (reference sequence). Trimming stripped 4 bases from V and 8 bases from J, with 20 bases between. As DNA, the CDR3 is TGTGCCAGCAGCCCTGACCACACGGGCTCGGGGGGCTACACCTTC. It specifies CASSPDHTGSGGYTF.

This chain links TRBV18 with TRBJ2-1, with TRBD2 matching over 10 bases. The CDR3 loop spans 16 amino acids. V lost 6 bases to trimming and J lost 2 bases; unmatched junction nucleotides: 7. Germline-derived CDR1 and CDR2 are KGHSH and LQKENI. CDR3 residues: CASSASGSITYNEQFF. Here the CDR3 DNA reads TGTGCCAGCTCGGCTAGCGGGAGTATAACCTACAATGAGCAGTTCTTC. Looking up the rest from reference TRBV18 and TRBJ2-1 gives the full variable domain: NAGVMQNPRHLVRRRGQEARLRCSPMKGHSHVYWYRQLPEEGLKFMVYLQKENIIDESGMPKERFSAEFPKEGPSILRIQQVVRGDSAAYFCASSASGSITYNEQFFGPGTRLTVL.